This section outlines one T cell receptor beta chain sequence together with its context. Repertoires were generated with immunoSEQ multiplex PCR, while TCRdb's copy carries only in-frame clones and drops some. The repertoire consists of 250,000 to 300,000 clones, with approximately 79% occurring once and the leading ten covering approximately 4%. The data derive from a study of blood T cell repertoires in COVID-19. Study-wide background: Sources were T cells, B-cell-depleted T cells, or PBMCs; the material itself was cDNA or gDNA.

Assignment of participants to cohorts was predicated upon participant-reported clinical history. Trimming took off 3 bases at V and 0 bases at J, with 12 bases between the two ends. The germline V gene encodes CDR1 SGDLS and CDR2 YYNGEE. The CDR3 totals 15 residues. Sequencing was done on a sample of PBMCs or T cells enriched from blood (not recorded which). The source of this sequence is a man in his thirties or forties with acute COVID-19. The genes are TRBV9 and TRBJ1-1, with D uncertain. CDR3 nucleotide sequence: TGTGCCAGCAGCGAGAGATCCGGGATGAACACTGAAGCTTTCTTT. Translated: CASSERSGMNTEAFF.